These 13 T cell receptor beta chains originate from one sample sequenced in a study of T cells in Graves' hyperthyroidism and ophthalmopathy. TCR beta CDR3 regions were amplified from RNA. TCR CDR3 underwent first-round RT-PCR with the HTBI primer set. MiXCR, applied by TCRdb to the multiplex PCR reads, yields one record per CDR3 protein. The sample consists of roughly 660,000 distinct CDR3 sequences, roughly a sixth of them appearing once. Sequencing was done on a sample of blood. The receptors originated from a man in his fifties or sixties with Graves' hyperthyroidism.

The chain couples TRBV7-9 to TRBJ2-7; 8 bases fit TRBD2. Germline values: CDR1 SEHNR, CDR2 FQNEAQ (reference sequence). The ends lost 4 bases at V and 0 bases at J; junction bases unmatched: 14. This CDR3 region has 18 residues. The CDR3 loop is CASSSPGGLAGYSYEQYF. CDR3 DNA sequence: TGTGCCAGCAGCTCGCCCGGGGGCCTAGCGGGCTACTCCTACGAGCAGTACTTC.

DNA for the CDR3: TGTGCCAGTAGTATCATCAGGGACTTAAACACTGAAGCTTTCTTT. Encoded protein: CASSIIRDLNTEAFF. This chain connects TRBV19 to TRBJ1-1, with a tentative D call TRBD1 (5 bases). Germline V gene lookup returns CDR1 LNHDA and CDR2 SQIVND (reference sequence). CDR3 length equals 15 residues. Trimming took 3 bases from V and 2 from J, leaving 13 bases between them. Using reference TRBV19 and TRBJ1-1 for the parts outside the CDR3, the full variable domain is DGGITQSPKYLFRKEGQNVTLSCEQNLNHDAMYWYRQDPGQGLRLIYYSQIVNDFQKGDIAEGYSVSREKKESFPLTVTSAQKNPTAFYLCASSIIRDLNTEAFFGQGTRLTVV.

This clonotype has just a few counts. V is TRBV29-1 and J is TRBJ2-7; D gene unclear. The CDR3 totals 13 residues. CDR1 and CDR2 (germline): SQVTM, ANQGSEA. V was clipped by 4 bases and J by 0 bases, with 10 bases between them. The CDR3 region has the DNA TGCAGCGTTGCGCACCGGACCTCCTACGAGCAGTACTTC. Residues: CSVAHRTSYEQYF.

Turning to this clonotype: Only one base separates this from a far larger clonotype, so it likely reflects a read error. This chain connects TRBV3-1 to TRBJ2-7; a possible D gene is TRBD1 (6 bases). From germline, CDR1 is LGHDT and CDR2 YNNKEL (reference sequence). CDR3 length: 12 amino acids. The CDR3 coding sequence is TGTACCAGCAGCGAACAGGGCTACGAGCAGTACTTC. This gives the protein CTSSEQGYEQYF.

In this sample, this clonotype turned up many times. This CDR3 is CASSPPGASHQETQYF. For the CDR3, the DNA is TGTGCCAGCAGTCCCCCGGGGGCCAGTCACCAAGAGACCCAGTACTTC. This chain uses TRBV28 with TRBJ2-5, with D perhaps matching TRBD1 or TRBD2 (6 bases each). The CDR3 sequence is 16 residues long. Trimming pared 5 bases from V and 0 bases from J, leaving 16 bases between. CDR1 is MDHEN and CDR2 is SYDVKM in the germline V gene. The full variable domain, with the rest looked up from reference TRBV28 and TRBJ2-5, is DVKVTQSSRYLVKRTGEKVFLECVQDMDHENMFWYRQDPGLGLRLIYFSYDVKMKEKGDIPEGYSVSREKKERFSLILESASTNQTSMYLCASSPPGASHQETQYFGPGTRLLVL.

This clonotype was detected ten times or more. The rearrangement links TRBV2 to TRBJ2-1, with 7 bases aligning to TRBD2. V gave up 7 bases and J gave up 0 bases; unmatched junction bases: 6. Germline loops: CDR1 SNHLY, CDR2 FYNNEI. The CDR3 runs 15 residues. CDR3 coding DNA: TGTGCCAGCATTAGCGGGTATAGCTCCTACAATGAGCAGTTCTTC. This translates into CASISGYSSYNEQFF.

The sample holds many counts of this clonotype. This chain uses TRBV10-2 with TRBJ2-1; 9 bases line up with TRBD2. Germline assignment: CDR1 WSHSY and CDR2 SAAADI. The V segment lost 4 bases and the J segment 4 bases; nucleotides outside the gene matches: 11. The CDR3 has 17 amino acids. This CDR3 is CASSARREGLLYNEQFF. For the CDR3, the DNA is TGCGCCAGCAGTGCAAGGCGGGAGGGCCTCTTATACAATGAGCAGTTCTTC.

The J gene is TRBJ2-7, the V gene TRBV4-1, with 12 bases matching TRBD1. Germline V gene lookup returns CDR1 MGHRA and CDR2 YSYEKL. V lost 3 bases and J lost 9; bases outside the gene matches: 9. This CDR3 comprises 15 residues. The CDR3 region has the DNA TGCGCCAGCAGCCAGCCGGGACAGGGGGCGAGGGGGCAGTACTTC. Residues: CASSQPGQGARGQYF.

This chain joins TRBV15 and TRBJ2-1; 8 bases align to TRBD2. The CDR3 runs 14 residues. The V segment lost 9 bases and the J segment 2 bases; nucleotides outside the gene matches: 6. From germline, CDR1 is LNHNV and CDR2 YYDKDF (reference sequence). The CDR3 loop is CATAGRGTYNEQFF. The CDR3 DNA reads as TGTGCCACAGCCGGGAGGGGTACCTACAATGAGCAGTTCTTC. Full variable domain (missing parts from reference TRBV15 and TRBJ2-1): DAMVIQNPRYQVTQFGKPVTLSCSQTLNHNVMYWYQQKSSQAPKLLFHYYDKDFNNEADTPDNFQSRRPNTSFCFLDIRSPGLGDTAMYLCATAGRGTYNEQFFGPGTRLTVL.

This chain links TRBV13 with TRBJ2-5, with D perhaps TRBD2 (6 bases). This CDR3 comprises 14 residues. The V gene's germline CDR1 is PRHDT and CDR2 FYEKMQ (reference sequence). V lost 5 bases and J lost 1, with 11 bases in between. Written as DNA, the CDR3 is TGTGCCAGCAGCCCCGCGGGACGCCAAGAGACCCAGTACTTC. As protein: CASSPAGRQETQYF.

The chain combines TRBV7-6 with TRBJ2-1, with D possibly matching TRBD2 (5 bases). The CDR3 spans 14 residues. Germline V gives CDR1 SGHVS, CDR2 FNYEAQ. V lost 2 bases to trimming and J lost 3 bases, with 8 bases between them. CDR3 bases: TGTGCCAGCAGCTTATTACGGGACTACAATGAGCAGTTCTTC. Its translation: CASSLLRDYNEQFF.

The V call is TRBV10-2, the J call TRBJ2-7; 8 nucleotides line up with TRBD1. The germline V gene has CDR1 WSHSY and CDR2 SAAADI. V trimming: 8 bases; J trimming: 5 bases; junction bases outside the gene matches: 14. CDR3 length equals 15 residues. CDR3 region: CASSDSGTGVHEQYF. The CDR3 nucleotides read TGCGCCAGCTCTGATTCCGGGACAGGCGTCCACGAGCAGTACTTC.

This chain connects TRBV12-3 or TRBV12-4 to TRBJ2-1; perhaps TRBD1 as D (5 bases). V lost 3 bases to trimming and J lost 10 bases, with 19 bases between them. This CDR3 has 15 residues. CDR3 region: CASSLVGVHPWEQFF. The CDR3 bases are TGTGCCAGCAGTTTGGTAGGGGTCCATCCGTGGGAGCAGTTCTTC.